This paragraph reports one TCR beta chain. This clonotype was found a few times. Its target antigen remains unknown. An end of the junction does not agree with germline; a read error may underlie this. Measured from the cysteine to the phenylalanine, the CDR3 is 12 residues long. The sequence is cut down to CDR3 DNA, 36 bases in frame from base 1. TCR alpha and beta CDR3 regions were amplified with the iRepertoire nested amplicon-rescue multiplex PCR (arm-PCR) platform from RNA. For one-step reverse transcription and amplification, roughly 90-450 ng of tissue mRNA or PBMC total RNA was used as input. Following bead purification, Illumina adapters were added by a secondary multiplex PCR, and the libraries were gel-purified between 200 and 400 bp. Demultiplexing relied on internal 6-nucleotide barcodes carried by the libraries. The libraries were sequenced on an Illumina MiSeq using 2x220 or 2x250 nucleotide paired-end reads. The study's own analysis went as follows. FLASH 1.2.11 was used to merge paired reads, and BWA-MEM then aligned the reads to the GRCh37 human genome before TRA and TRB reads were extracted. For V and J assignment, an IMGT-derived reference of cassette sequences and CDR3 motifs that included pseudogenes was used. Reads were translated in three frames, and productive CDR3s were defined by a C…FGXG motif without stop codons. A clonotype was defined as a unique combination of a V-J cassette pair and a CDR3 amino acid sequence. Reads were filtered by Hamming distance, thresholded by each sample's sequence error rate in mapped regions. TCRdb took the public reads, trimmed them with fastp at Q25, ran MiXCR for clone calling and kept in-frame beta chains. Rows are combined by CDR3 protein, so each entry shows the most common genes and DNA. The V and J calls and clone size come from TCRdb's table, not from the authors' own analysis. The sample has 170,000 or so distinct CDR3 sequences on record, roughly 45% of them singletons. The ten largest clones represent around 5% of the sample.

The source of the sample is a study of glioma-infiltrating T cells listed by TCRdb under 2016. With regard to the full study: TCR alpha- and beta-chain repertoires were sequenced from glioma tissue, non-neoplastic brain tissue and matched peripheral blood mononuclear cells. Three low-grade glioma patients, about 8 primary glioblastoma patients, and three non-glioma patients who contributed non-neoplastic brain tissue made up the paired cohort. To measure how far tissue and blood T-cell populations diverged, each tissue-infiltrating repertoire was compared against the peripheral blood repertoire of the same patient. Findings and caveats that apply to the study as a whole: Very few CDR3 sequences were found to be shared between tissue and blood, and this scarcity was attributed to high CDR3 diversity and limited sampling. Group comparisons rested on small numbers: three non-neoplastic, three low-grade glioma and fewer than 10 glioblastoma patients. VJ-independent divergence between tissue and blood was below expectation in non-neoplastic patients but above expectation in all gliomas, especially low-grade gliomas.

This sequence was found in a human donor with low-grade glioma or glioblastoma, undergoing nonglioma brain surgery, or in good health (not recorded which). Sequenced sample: glioma tissue, nonneoplastic brain tissue, or PBMCs (not recorded which). This chain is built from TRBV12-3 or TRBV12-4 and TRBJ2-1; 8 of the junction bases match TRBD1. The CDR3 in this case is CASSPIRTGHIF. The bases read TGTGCCAGCAGTCCGATTAGGACAGGGCATATCTTC.